The entry that follows covers one T cell receptor beta chain sequence. Its recognized antigen is unknown. Base-call qualities are not available, and no considerably larger clone is one nucleotide away. The data derive from a study of metastatic and nonmetastatic thyroid tumors (dated by TCRdb to about 2020). A note on the overall study: For patients with malignant and with benign thyroid disease, the researchers compared repertoires between peripheral blood samples and tumor or nodule tissue samples.

None of the patients had been given any treatment before thyroid surgery. The study retrospectively analysed patient clinical samples collected from about 2012 to 2019 using T-cell receptor beta sequencing. The library was made by PCR. Sequencing was performed on an Illumina HiSeq 4000. High-throughput sequencing was used to profile the TCR beta-chain CDR3 region of every patient. The authors processed their data as follows. CDR3 differences across clinicopathological groups were used to build a classifier for discriminating distant-metastatic papillary thyroid cancer patients. The Shannon index was used to assess repertoire diversity, and the Morisita-Horn index was used to assess tumor-blood repertoire similarity. TCRdb took the public reads, trimmed them with fastp at Q25, ran MiXCR for clone calling and kept in-frame beta chains. Here the V and J calls rest on TCRdb's processing, not on the authors' analysis. This sample comprises about 48,000 clones, approximately 20% of them detected only once. The ten biggest clones cover over 3% of the sample.

Overall study results and their limits: In both blood and tumor samples, TCR beta diversity was reported to be significantly higher in malignant tumors than in benign nodules.

This TCR came from a male donor with papillary thyroid cancer or a benign thyroid nodule (not recorded which). Some clones in this sample may be carry-over from other donors' samples. The specimen sequenced was blood.

The base sequence is TGTGCCAGCAGCTTAATAGGTCTTGACCTCGCGAACACCGGGGAGCTGTTTTTT. It translates as CASSLIGLDLANTGELFF. The receptor chain draws on TRBV7-8 and TRBJ2-2, with the identity of the D gene unclear. CDR1 and CDR2, per the germline V gene, are SGHVS and FQNEAQ. V loses 2 bases of germline sequence and J loses 0 bases, and the interval between the two ends is 16 bases. There are 18 amino acids in the CDR3, from cysteine to phenylalanine inclusive. The DNA shown is the 54-base CDR3, in frame from base 1.